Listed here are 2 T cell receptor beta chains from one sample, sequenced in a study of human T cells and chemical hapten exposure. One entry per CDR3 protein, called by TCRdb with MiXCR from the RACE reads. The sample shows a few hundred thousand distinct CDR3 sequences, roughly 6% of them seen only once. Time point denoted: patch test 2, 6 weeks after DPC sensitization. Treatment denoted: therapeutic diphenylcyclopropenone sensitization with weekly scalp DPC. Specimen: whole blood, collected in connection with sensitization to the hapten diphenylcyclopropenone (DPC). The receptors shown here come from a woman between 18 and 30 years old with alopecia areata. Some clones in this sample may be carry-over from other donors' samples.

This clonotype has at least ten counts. CDR3 nucleotide sequence: TGTGCCAGCAGTCCGACCGGGACCCGCTATGGCTACACCTTC. Translation gives CASSPTGTRYGYTF. The chain is built from TRBV6-5 and TRBJ1-2, with D perhaps matching TRBD1 (5 bases). Germline V gene sequence: CDR1 MNHEY, CDR2 SVGAGI. The CDR3 runs to 14 residues. V shed 5 bases and J shed 4 bases, with 14 bases lying between them.

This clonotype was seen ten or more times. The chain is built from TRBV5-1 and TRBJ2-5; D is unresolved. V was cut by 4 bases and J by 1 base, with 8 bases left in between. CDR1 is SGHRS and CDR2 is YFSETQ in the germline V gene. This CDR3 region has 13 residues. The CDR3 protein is CASSVQIQETQYF. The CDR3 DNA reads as TGCGCCAGCAGCGTTCAAATCCAAGAGACCCAGTACTTC.